The clone carrying this T cell receptor (beta chain) occurred a few times. The record originates from a study of blood T cells in healthy people across ages. A J-beta primer mix and a sample-barcoded 5' primer were used in a second PCR of about 7 to 12 cycles. TCRdb analysed the 5' RACE reads with MiXCR anew, one entry per CDR3 protein. Found here are nearly 800,000 distinct CDR3 sequences, approximately 60% of them singletons; the top ten hold roughly 26%. The CDR3 totals 14 residues. Germline V CDR1 and CDR2: SQVTM, ANQGSEA. V dropped 6 bases and J dropped 1; count of bases not matched to a gene: 3.

This clonotype originated in a man aged 35-49 years in good health. This chain uses TRBV29-1 with TRBJ2-6; 7 bases line up with TRBD2. Sequencing used blood. The CDR3 loop reads CSVGGRSGANVLTF. CDR3 coding DNA: TGCAGCGTGGGGGGGAGGTCTGGGGCCAACGTCCTGACTTTC.